Here is one T cell receptor (beta chain) with its context. The sample is drawn from a study of glioma-infiltrating T cells after dendritic cell vaccination. The time point was: after dendritic cell vaccination, including at tumor progression/relapse. Method: immunoSEQ multiplex PCR; TCRdb's copy keeps in-frame clones and lacks some. The profile covers around 78,000 clones, with over 75% appearing a single time and 2% to 2.5% taken by the ten largest. Per the germline V gene, CDR1 is SGHTA and CDR2 is FQGNSA. J was trimmed by 7 bases and V by 8 bases; bases with no gene match: 9. The CDR3 is made up of 13 amino acids.

Sequencing was performed on blood, taken after dendritic cell vaccination. This clonotype was obtained from a human donor with glioblastoma. This chain uses TRBV7-2 with TRBJ1-2; 8 bases are shared with TRBD1. CDR3 sequence: CASSTGAVGGYTF. CDR3 in DNA: TGTGCCAGCTCGACAGGGGCCGTGGGTGGCTACACCTTC.